The 25 T cell receptor beta chains given below trace back to one sample, sequenced in a study of cytomegalovirus exposure and HLA in healthy donors. The PCR was carried out with 60 Vbeta primers and 13 Jbeta primers. The repertoire was sequenced with immunoSEQ multiplex PCR; TCRdb's copy has only in-frame clones and lacks some. The table has approximately 97,000 clones, 65% to 85% seen once; the top ten hold approximately 5.4%. The specimen sequenced was PBMCs. Every receptor here comes from a man aged 40-50 years in good health and CMV-seropositive.

This clone was seen a handful of times. The genes are TRBV5-6 and TRBJ1-4; 7 bases line up with TRBD1. The trim removed 4 bases at V and 5 bases at J, leaving 8 bases unmatched. There are 15 residues in the CDR3. Per the germline V gene, CDR1 is SGHDT and CDR2 is YYEEEE. The CDR3: CASSPGQARNEKLFF. In nucleotides, the CDR3 is TGTGCCAGCAGCCCCGGACAGGCGCGGAATGAAAAACTGTTTTTT.

The chain is built from TRBV2 and TRBJ2-1; no definite D call. The CDR3 consists of 17 residues. Germline CDR1 reads SNHLY; CDR2 reads FYNNEI. With 3 bases removed from V and 0 bases from J, the gap between germline ends came to 15 bases. The CDR3 protein is CASSDPPVYSSYNEQFF. In DNA, the CDR3 is TGTGCCAGCAGTGATCCTCCAGTTTACAGCTCCTACAATGAGCAGTTCTTC.

The chain couples TRBV9 to TRBJ2-7, with 9 bases fitting TRBD2. Germline assignment: CDR1 SGDLS and CDR2 YYNGEE. J gave up 5 bases and V 0 bases, and 6 bases lay outside the gene matches. This CDR3 contains 15 residues. The CDR3 region has the DNA TGTGCCAGCAGCGTAGTCAGCGGGAGGACGGACGAGCAGTACTTC. As protein: CASSVVSGRTDEQYF.

The chain has TRBV6-5 and TRBJ2-7, with a possible D match to TRBD2 (5 bases). Looked up from germline, CDR1 is MNHEY and CDR2 is SVGAGI. V was cut by 3 bases and J by 2 bases, with 8 bases left in between. CDR3 length: 13 residues. The CDR3 here is CASSYPGTYEQYF. The CDR3 coding sequence is TGTGCCAGCAGTTATCCGGGAACCTACGAGCAGTACTTC.

The chain links TRBV28 to TRBJ1-1; TRBD1 might be the D (6 bases). The CDR3 totals 15 residues. V was clipped by 8 bases and J by 1 base, with 17 bases between them. Germline values: CDR1 MDHEN, CDR2 SYDVKM. This CDR3 reads CASRPRGGANTEAFF. The CDR3 nucleotides read TGTGCCAGCCGACCACGGGGGGGCGCGAACACTGAAGCTTTCTTT.

The V and J genes are TRBV30 and TRBJ2-2; no definite D call. The CDR3 runs to 14 residues. V gave up 2 bases and J gave up 1 base, with 8 bases separating them. Looked up from germline, CDR1 is GTSNPN and CDR2 is SVGIG (reference sequence). The CDR3 loop is CAWSKTLNTGELFF. For the CDR3, the DNA is TGTGCCTGGAGTAAGACACTGAACACCGGGGAGCTGTTTTTT.

The chain combines TRBV4-1 with TRBJ1-5; D possibly corresponds to TRBD1 (5 bases). The CDR3 runs 18 residues. Germline CDR1 is MGHRA and CDR2 is YSYEKL. V gave up 0 bases and J gave up 1 base, with 16 bases separating them. CDR3 sequence reads: CASSQEGGVSRSNQPQHF. CDR3 in DNA: TGCGCCAGCAGCCAAGAAGGAGGGGTGAGTAGGAGCAATCAGCCCCAGCATTTT.

The V call is TRBV18, the J call TRBJ2-7; TRBD2 agrees at 7 bases. V gave up 2 bases and J gave up 2 bases; unmatched junction bases: 18. The CDR3 totals 19 residues. Germline lookup yields CDR1 KGHSH and CDR2 LQKENI. In nucleotides, the CDR3 is TGTGCCAGCTCACCATTGAAGGGGTCCAGGCTAGCGGAGACCTACGAGCAGTACTTC. This sequence encodes CASSPLKGSRLAETYEQYF.

A word on this clone: At one end the junction does not follow the germline gene, possibly because of a read error. The chain recombines TRBV28 with TRBJ2-6, with 8 bases lining up with TRBD1. Looked up from germline, CDR1 is MDHEN and CDR2 is SYDVKM. The CDR3 totals 16 residues. The CDR3 here is CASTPPDRAGANGLTF. In nucleotides, the CDR3 is TGTGCCAGCACCCCCCCGGACAGGGCTGGGGCCAACGGCCTGACTTTC. Looking up the rest from reference TRBV28 and TRBJ2-6 gives the full variable domain: DVKVTQSSRYLVKRTGEKVFLECVQDMDHENMFWYRQDPGLGLRLIYFSYDVKMKEKGDIPEGYSVSREKKERFSLILESASTNQTSMYLCASTPPDRAGANGLTFGAGSRLTVL.

This clone showed up just a few times. The rearrangement joins TRBV19 to TRBJ1-2; D remains ambiguous. The CDR3 is 13 amino acids. Per the germline V gene, CDR1 is LNHDA and CDR2 is SQIVND (reference sequence). V lost 7 bases and J lost 3, with 12 bases in between. The CDR3 reads CASTSRVYYGYTF. Here the CDR3 DNA reads TGTGCCAGTACCTCGAGGGTTTACTATGGCTACACCTTC.

In regard to this clone: Mismatch with germline at one junction end may stem from a read error. The chain carries TRBV5-1 and TRBJ2-6; TRBD1 is a possible D gene (5 bases). The CDR3 length is 15 residues. CDR1 and CDR2 from the germline V gene are SGHRS and YFSETQ. The CDR3 nucleotides read TGCGCCAGCAGCCCCGGTAGCTCTGGGGCCAACGGCCTGACTTTC. The encoded protein is CASSPGSSGANGLTF.

The chain couples TRBV7-9 to TRBJ2-3, with D maybe TRBD1 (6 bases). The germline CDR1 and CDR2 sequences are SEHNR and FQNEAQ (reference sequence). V dropped 5 bases and J dropped 3 bases, with 18 bases sitting between them. The CDR3 covers 16 residues. CDR3 nucleotides: TGTGCCAGCAGCCCTAGGACAGAGACCCCAACAGATACGCAGTATTTT. Amino acid sequence: CASSPRTETPTDTQYF. Using reference TRBV7-9 and TRBJ2-3 for the parts outside the CDR3, the full variable domain is DTGVSQNPRHKITKRGQNVTFRCDPISEHNRLYWYRQTLGQGPEFLTYFQNEAQLEKSRLLSDRFSAERPKGSFSTLEIQRTEQGDSAMYLCASSPRTETPTDTQYFGPGTRLTVL.

The rearrangement joins TRBV14 to TRBJ1-1; D gene unclear. CDR3 size: 15 residues. CDR1 is SGHDN and CDR2 is FVKESK in the germline V gene. The germline V and J ends were trimmed by 4 bases and 4 bases, with 16 bases remaining between them. The CDR3 is CASSLLSGRGTEAFF. CDR3 DNA sequence: TGTGCCAGCAGCCTGCTTTCCGGTCGGGGCACTGAAGCTTTCTTT.

A word on this clone: Distinct nucleotide sequences in the sample also encode this CDR3. The gene calls are TRBV12-1 and TRBJ2-5; TRBD1 is the table's D call, not checked against the DNA. TRBV12-1 is an annotated pseudogene. This CDR3 spans 16 amino acids. The CDR3 reads CASSFGPGHLQETQYF. For the CDR3, the DNA is TGTGCCAGCAGCTTTGGGCCGGGACACCTCCAAGAGACCCAGTACTTC.

The chain links TRBV18 to TRBJ2-7; 12 bases map to TRBD1. J lost 2 bases, V lost 4 bases, and 3 bases had no gene match. The CDR3 consists of 15 residues. Germline CDR1 KGHSH, CDR2 LQKENI. CDR3 sequence: CASSRGDRGPYEQYF. Written as DNA, the CDR3 is TGTGCCAGCTCACGAGGGGACAGGGGGCCCTACGAGCAGTACTTC.

This chain joins TRBV2 and TRBJ1-2; 9 bases fit TRBD1. The CDR3 totals 9 residues. V lost 6 bases and J lost 14; bases outside the gene matches: 1. Germline V gives CDR1 SNHLY, CDR2 FYNNEI. The CDR3 spells CASRGQGTF. In DNA, the CDR3 is TGTGCCAGCAGGGGACAGGGAACCTTC.

V gene TRBV2 combines with J gene TRBJ1-1, with D possibly being TRBD1 (6 bases). Trimming left V 11 bases short and J 1 base short, with 17 bases between. CDR1 and CDR2 from the germline V gene are SNHLY and FYNNEI. The length of the CDR3 is 14 residues. The CDR3 DNA follows: TGTGCCCGATGCCCGGGACATTCGAACACTGAAGCTTTCTTT. This codes for CARCPGHSNTEAFF.

This chain joins TRBV30 and TRBJ1-6; 8 bases are shared with TRBD1. The CDR3 consists of 15 residues. V lost 3 bases to trimming and J lost 7 bases; unmatched junction nucleotides: 8. CDR1 and CDR2 from the germline V gene are GTSNPN and SVGIG (reference sequence). CDR3 amino acids: CAWSLQGAGNSPLHF. CDR3 nucleotides: TGTGCCTGGAGCCTTCAGGGGGCCGGGAATTCACCCCTCCACTTT.

This clone appeared a few times. For the CDR3, the DNA is TGTGCCAGCAGTATTGACGGGGGTGAGCAGTTCTTC. Amino acid sequence: CASSIDGGEQFF. The rearrangement joins TRBV28 to TRBJ2-1; tentatively, D is TRBD2 (6 bases). Trimming shortened V by 5 bases and J by 9 bases, and 11 bases separated the two germline ends. The germline V gene has CDR1 MDHEN and CDR2 SYDVKM. The CDR3 is 12 amino acids.

V is TRBV5-1 and J is TRBJ2-5; maybe TRBD1 (5 bases). The germline CDR1 and CDR2 sequences are SGHRS and YFSETQ. V shed 5 bases and J shed 1 base, with 6 bases lying between them. CDR3 length: 12 amino acids. The CDR3, as DNA: TGCGCCAGCAGGGACATCCAAGAGACCCAGTACTTC. Translation: CASRDIQETQYF.

The chain links TRBV10-3 to TRBJ2-5; the D is unclear. Near its end, the DNA agrees better with TRBJ2-7, so the J call may be wrong. The CDR3 has 13 residues. Germline CDR1 reads ENHRY; CDR2 reads SYGVKD. This CDR3 reads CAISRSESYEQYF. CDR3 DNA sequence: TGTGCCATCAGTCGGTCCGAGTCCTACGAGCAGTACTTC.

The gene calls are TRBV5-1 and TRBJ1-5; D possibly corresponds to TRBD1 (6 bases). This CDR3 has 15 amino acids. The germline gives CDR1 SGHRS, CDR2 YFSETQ. V gave up 0 bases and J gave up 7 bases, with 14 bases separating them. The chain's CDR3 is CASSLAPGAGQPQHF. In DNA, the CDR3 is TGCGCCAGCAGCTTGGCACCAGGGGCCGGGCAGCCCCAGCATTTT.

J is TRBJ1-2 and V is TRBV29-1; perhaps TRBD1 as D (6 bases). V lost 2 bases, J lost 1 base, and 17 bases lay in between. The CDR3 spans 16 residues. Germline lookup yields CDR1 SQVTM and CDR2 ANQGSEA. CDR3 coding DNA: TGCAGCGTTGAATACTGGACAGTACCAATTAACTATGGCTACACCTTC. Translated, it gives CSVEYWTVPINYGYTF.

V is TRBV19 and J is TRBJ2-7; 9 bases are shared with TRBD1. Germline assignment: CDR1 LNHDA and CDR2 SQIVND (reference sequence). This CDR3 has 16 residues. Trimming at V came to 8 bases and at J to 3 bases, leaving 14 bases not matched to a gene. Here the CDR3 DNA reads TGTGCCAGTTCTGGGACAGGGCCAAAAGAGGTCTACGAGCAGTACTTC. Its translation is CASSGTGPKEVYEQYF.

The chain joins TRBV28 to TRBJ1-1, with D possibly TRBD1 on 5 matching bases. CDR3 length: 15 amino acids. The V end was cut by 7 bases, the J end by 4 bases, with 19 bases between. Per the germline V gene, CDR1 is MDHEN and CDR2 is SYDVKM. The CDR3 DNA follows: TGTGCCAGCACCCTCTCCCCAGGGATCGGCACTGAAGCTTTCTTT. Encoded protein: CASTLSPGIGTEAFF.